This T cell receptor (beta chain) was retrieved from a study of control samples from healthy donors and cancer patients. Some clones are missing from TCRdb's copy, which holds only in-frame ones; the method was immunoSEQ multiplex PCR. The sample lists roughly 370,000 clones, roughly 90% occurring once. Germline V lookup: CDR1 SEHNR, CDR2 FQNEAQ (reference sequence). V lost 2 bases and J lost 6, with 16 bases in between. This CDR3 is built from 15 residues. The gene calls are TRBV7-9 and TRBJ1-2, with D possibly matching TRBD1 (5 bases). This clonotype was sampled from a middle-aged man with head and neck cancer. Sequencing input: PBMCs. This chain's CDR3 is CASSLTRDGGDGYTF. The CDR3 coding sequence is TGTGCCAGCAGCTTAACCAGGGATGGAGGGGATGGCTACACCTTC.